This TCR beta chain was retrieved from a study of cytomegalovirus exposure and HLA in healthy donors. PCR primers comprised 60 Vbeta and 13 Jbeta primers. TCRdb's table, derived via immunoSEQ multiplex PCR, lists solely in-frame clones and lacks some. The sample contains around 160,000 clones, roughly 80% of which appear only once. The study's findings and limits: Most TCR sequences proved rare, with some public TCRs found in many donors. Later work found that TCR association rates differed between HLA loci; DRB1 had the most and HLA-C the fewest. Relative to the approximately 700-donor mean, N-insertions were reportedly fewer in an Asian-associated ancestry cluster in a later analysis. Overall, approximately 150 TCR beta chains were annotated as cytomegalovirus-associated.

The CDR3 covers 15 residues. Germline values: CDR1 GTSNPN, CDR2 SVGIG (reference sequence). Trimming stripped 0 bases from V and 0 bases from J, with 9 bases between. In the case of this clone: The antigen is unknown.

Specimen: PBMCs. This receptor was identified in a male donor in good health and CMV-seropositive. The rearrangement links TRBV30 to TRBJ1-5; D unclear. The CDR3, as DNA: TGTGCCTGGAGTGTAATGAGCCTTAGCAATCAGCCCCAGCATTTT. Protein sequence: CAWSVMSLSNQPQHF.